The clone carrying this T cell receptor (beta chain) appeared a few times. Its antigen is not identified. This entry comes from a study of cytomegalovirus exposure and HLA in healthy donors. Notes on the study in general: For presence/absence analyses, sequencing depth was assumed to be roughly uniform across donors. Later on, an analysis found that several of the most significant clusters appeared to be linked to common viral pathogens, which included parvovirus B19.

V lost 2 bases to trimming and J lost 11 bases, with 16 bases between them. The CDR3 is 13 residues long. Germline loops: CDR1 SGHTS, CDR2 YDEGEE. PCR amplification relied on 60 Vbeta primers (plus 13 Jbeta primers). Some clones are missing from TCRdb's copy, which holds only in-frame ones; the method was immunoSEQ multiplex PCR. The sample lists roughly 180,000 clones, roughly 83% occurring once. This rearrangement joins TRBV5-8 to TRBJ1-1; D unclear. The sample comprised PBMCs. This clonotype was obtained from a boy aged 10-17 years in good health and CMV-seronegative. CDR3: CASSLLISRRAFF. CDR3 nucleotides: TGTGCCAGCAGCTTACTCATTTCCCGGAGGGCTTTCTTT.